The 28 T cell receptor beta chains given below trace back to one sample, sequenced in a study of blood T cell repertoires in COVID-19. Clones were sequenced by immunoSEQ multiplex PCR, and TCRdb holds only the in-frame ones, with some missing. The table includes roughly 180,000 clones, 86% detected once. The specimen was peripheral blood. The receptors were sampled from a man aged 55 to 70 with acute or convalescent COVID-19.

The V and J genes are TRBV6-5 and TRBJ1-2; tentatively, D is TRBD1 (6 bases). Germline V gene lookup returns CDR1 MNHEY and CDR2 SVGAGI. The V gene lost 6 bases and the J gene lost 5 bases, with 13 bases spanning the gap. CDR3 length: 13 amino acids. The CDR3 is CASSLLQGYGYTF. CDR3 DNA: TGTGCCAGCAGCCTTCTTCAGGGGTATGGCTACACCTTC.

The CDR3 sequence: CASSLMSPGVGETQYF. The CDR3 DNA follows: TGCGCCAGCAGCTTGATGTCGCCGGGAGTCGGGGAGACCCAGTACTTC. The V call is TRBV5-1, the J call TRBJ2-5, with a weak D call TRBD2 (6 bases). CDR1 and CDR2 (germline): SGHRS, YFSETQ. The CDR3 covers 16 residues. V was shortened by 1 base and J by 5 bases, with 18 bases between the two germline ends.

This clone was seen only a few times. The chain combines TRBV28 with TRBJ2-2; D may be TRBD1 (6 bases). Germline V lookup: CDR1 MDHEN, CDR2 SYDVKM. Trimming removed 10 bases at V and 4 bases at J, with 19 bases between. This CDR3 has 15 residues. The CDR3 protein is CAILQGRRGTGELFF. CDR3 nucleotides: TGTGCCATTCTACAGGGACGGAGAGGCACCGGGGAGCTGTTTTTT.

This chain uses TRBV5-5 with TRBJ1-4; D is perhaps TRBD1 (5 bases). Germline CDR1 SGHKS, CDR2 YYEKEE (reference sequence). V was trimmed by 2 bases and J by 6 bases, leaving 11 bases between them. The CDR3 length is 14 residues. Here the CDR3 DNA reads TGTGCCAGCAGCTTTCCACAGGTTGATGAAAAACTGTTTTTT. Protein: CASSFPQVDEKLFF. The full variable domain, with the rest looked up from reference TRBV5-5 and TRBJ1-4, is DAGVTQSPTHLIKTRGQQVTLRCSPISGHKSVSWYQQVLGQGPQFIFQYYEKEERGRGNFPDRFSARQFPNYSSELNVNALLLGDSALYLCASSFPQVDEKLFFGSGTQLSVL.

The chain employs TRBV29-1 and TRBJ2-2; a possible D gene is TRBD1 (6 bases). The CDR3 has 15 amino acids. Germline CDR1 SQVTM, CDR2 ANQGSEA. V lost 2 bases to trimming and J lost 1 base, with 11 bases between them. The CDR3 DNA reads as TGCAGCGTTGAATCGGAACAGGGGAACACCGGGGAGCTGTTTTTT. This encodes CSVESEQGNTGELFF.

The CDR3 loop reads CASTEEVSDEQFF. The CDR3 nucleotides read TGTGCCAGCACCGAGGAGGTCTCGGATGAGCAGTTCTTC. The rearrangement uses TRBV28 and TRBJ2-1; D may be TRBD2 (5 bases). Germline V CDR1 and CDR2: MDHEN, SYDVKM. CDR3 length: 13 amino acids. V dropped 7 bases and J dropped 8 bases, with 15 bases sitting between them.

About this clone itself: The junction does not match germline at one end; this may be a read error. The chain carries TRBV20-1 and TRBJ2-1; 7 bases are a match to TRBD2. CDR1 and CDR2 (germline): DFQATT, SNEGSKA (reference sequence). The CDR3 is 10 amino acids. This CDR3 is CSASEREVIF. As DNA, the CDR3 is TGCAGTGCTAGCGAACGGGAGGTTATCTTC.

This sequence joins TRBV5-4 and TRBJ2-4; 8 bases line up with TRBD1. Germline lookup yields CDR1 SGHNT and CDR2 YYREEE (reference sequence). The CDR3 is 13 residues long. The J segment lost 15 bases and the V segment lost 4 bases, leaving 12 bases of the junction unmatched. The CDR3 DNA sequence: TGTGCCAGCAGCCCGGGCCAGGGGGCCCCTGGGTACTTC. Its protein product is CASSPGQGAPGYF.

DNA of the CDR3: TGTGCCAGCAGTTCCCCCGTGGATACGCAGTATTTT. Residues: CASSSPVDTQYF. V is TRBV28 and J is TRBJ2-3; D not resolved. This CDR3 spans 12 amino acids. Germline V lookup: CDR1 MDHEN, CDR2 SYDVKM. Trimming pared 4 bases from V and 6 bases from J, leaving 8 bases between.

The CDR3 bases are TGCGCCAGCAGCTCCTGGGGCGGGAGTCAGACCGGGGAGCTGTTTTTT. Its protein is CASSSWGGSQTGELFF. This sequence joins TRBV5-1 and TRBJ2-2, with 7 nucleotides matching TRBD2. With V trimmed by 3 bases and J by 5 bases, 10 bases remained unmatched. The CDR3 consists of 16 residues. Germline CDR1 and CDR2: SGHRS and YFSETQ.

The chain recombines TRBV4-2 with TRBJ2-1; no clear D. In germline, CDR1 is LGHNA, CDR2 YNFKEQ. V shed 4 bases and J shed 0 bases, with 13 bases lying between them. This CDR3 spans 16 amino acids. The CDR3 DNA sequence: TGTGCCAGCAGCCTGTTACCTTCTAGCTCCTACAATGAGCAGTTCTTC. This translates into CASSLLPSSSYNEQFF.

The V and J genes are TRBV27 and TRBJ1-1; 7 bases fit TRBD1. V gave up 5 bases and J gave up 5 bases; unmatched junction bases: 11. The CDR3 is made up of 15 amino acids. CDR1 and CDR2 (germline): MNHEY, SMNVEV (reference sequence). The DNA of the CDR3 is TGTGCCAGCAGTACCTACCACAGGGGTCGGACTGAAGCTTTCTTT. This codes for CASSTYHRGRTEAFF.

The rearrangement links TRBV5-1 to TRBJ1-3; 7 bases match TRBD1. V trimming: 4 bases; J trimming: 4 bases; junction bases outside the gene matches: 5. This CDR3 is 14 amino acids long. Per the germline V gene, CDR1 is SGHRS and CDR2 is YFSETQ. The CDR3 spells CASSTGTAGNTIYF. The CDR3 coding sequence is TGCGCCAGCAGCACAGGGACAGCGGGAAACACCATATATTTT. The full variable domain, rest sourced from reference TRBV5-1 and TRBJ1-3, is KAGVTQTPRYLIKTRGQQVTLSCSPISGHRSVSWYQQTPGQGLQFLFEYFSETQRNKGNFPGRFSGRQFSNSRSEMNVSTLELGDSALYLCASSTGTAGNTIYFGEGSWLTVV.

This clone was detected a few times. This chain uses TRBV7-9 with TRBJ2-3, with 15 positions matching TRBD2. J lost 6 bases, V lost 2 bases, and 9 bases had no gene match. Germline V gene sequence: CDR1 SEHNR, CDR2 FQNEAQ (reference sequence). The CDR3 runs to 18 residues. The DNA for the CDR3 is TGTGCCAGCAGCTTACCGTTCCGGACTAGCGGGAGGGCCGATACGCAGTATTTT. As protein: CASSLPFRTSGRADTQYF.

V is TRBV19 and J is TRBJ1-4, with D unclear. The CDR3 spans 13 residues. CDR1 and CDR2 (germline): LNHDA, SQIVND (reference sequence). Trimming removed 7 bases at V and 7 bases at J, with 13 bases between. For the CDR3, the DNA is TGTGCCAGTATCGGGGTCGACGGTGAAAAACTGTTTTTT. Translating it yields CASIGVDGEKLFF.

This clone showed up just once. The J gene is TRBJ1-2, the V gene TRBV28, with D possibly matching TRBD1 (6 bases). The CDR3 is 14 residues long. The germline V and J ends were trimmed by 4 bases and 2 bases, with 11 bases remaining between them. Germline values: CDR1 MDHEN, CDR2 SYDVKM. The CDR3 is CASSSRQANYGYTF. CDR3 nucleotides: TGTGCCAGCAGTTCCCGACAGGCAAACTATGGCTACACCTTC.

J is TRBJ2-7 and V is TRBV28; a weak D match, TRBD1 (6 bases). Trimming removed 6 bases at V and 6 bases at J, with 21 bases between. This CDR3 has 15 residues. In germline, CDR1 is MDHEN, CDR2 SYDVKM. This CDR3 reads CASSPVTGLPGEQYF. The DNA of the CDR3 is TGTGCCAGCAGCCCCGTGACAGGTCTACCCGGCGAGCAGTACTTC.

The gene calls are TRBV14 and TRBJ1-6; 7 bases fit TRBD1. The CDR3 spans 16 residues. Germline CDR1 is SGHDN and CDR2 is FVKESK. With V trimmed by 3 bases and J by 7 bases, 9 bases remained unmatched. Written as DNA, the CDR3 is TGTGCCAGCAGCCAGATCTCGACAGGGCACAATTCACCCCTCCACTTT. Amino acid sequence: CASSQISTGHNSPLHF.

This chain uses TRBV28 with TRBJ2-5; 7 bases match TRBD2. CDR3 size: 15 residues. The trim removed 3 bases at V and 5 bases at J, leaving 9 bases unmatched. Germline CDR1 is MDHEN and CDR2 is SYDVKM. For the CDR3, the DNA is TGTGCCAGCAGTTTTTGGCGGGAGATAGGGGAGACCCAGTACTTC. Protein sequence: CASSFWREIGETQYF.

This sequence joins TRBV10-3 and TRBJ2-5; the D gene is possibly TRBD2 (6 bases). V was cut by 6 bases and J by 5 bases, with 19 bases left in between. CDR3 length equals 15 residues. Germline V lookup: CDR1 ENHRY, CDR2 SYGVKD. The DNA for the CDR3 is TGTGCCATCAGGAGCGGGCCCCCCCAGAAGGAGACCCAGTACTTC. This translates into CAIRSGPPQKETQYF.

This rearrangement joins TRBV7-2 to TRBJ2-1; 9 bases agree with TRBD1. The trim removed 7 bases at V and 3 bases at J, leaving 10 bases unmatched. Looked up from germline, CDR1 is SGHTA and CDR2 is FQGNSA. This CDR3 contains 16 residues. CDR3 in amino acids: CASTPYGGQGYNEQFF. For the CDR3, the DNA is TGTGCCAGCACTCCCTATGGGGGACAGGGCTACAATGAGCAGTTCTTC.

The chain recombines TRBV27 with TRBJ2-2; 10 bases map to TRBD1. V lost 7 bases, J lost 5 bases, and 16 bases stayed unmatched. CDR3 length: 18 residues. CDR1 and CDR2 from the germline V gene are MNHEY and SMNVEV (reference sequence). As DNA, the CDR3 is TGTGCCAGCACCCGGAACCGGGACAGGGGATTAGAGACCGGGGAGCTGTTTTTT. Translating it yields CASTRNRDRGLETGELFF.

This clone was counted between two and nine times. This chain links TRBV24-1 with TRBJ2-1; the match to TRBD2 covers 9 bases. Germline trimming cut 9 bases from V and 2 bases from J; bases unmatched to any gene: 4. The germline CDR1 and CDR2 sequences are KGHDR and SFDVKD. This CDR3 spans 14 amino acids. The CDR3 region is CATSGLATYNEQFF. CDR3 in DNA: TGTGCCACCTCCGGACTAGCGACCTACAATGAGCAGTTCTTC.

The chain employs TRBV6-5 and TRBJ1-3; TRBD1 is a possible D gene (5 bases). From germline, CDR1 is MNHEY and CDR2 SVGAGI. CDR3 length: 15 amino acids. The V and J ends lost 0 bases and 4 bases respectively, with 10 bases between them. CDR3 residues: CASSYSKGSGNTIYF. The CDR3 coding sequence is TGTGCCAGCAGTTACTCGAAGGGGTCCGGAAACACCATATATTTT.

The chain combines TRBV28 with TRBJ2-3; D unresolved. The CDR3 runs 12 residues. Germline V CDR1 and CDR2: MDHEN, SYDVKM. V shed 1 base and J shed 6 bases, with 5 bases lying between them. The CDR3 sequence: CASSLSGDTQYF. In DNA, the CDR3 is TGTGCCAGCAGTTTATCCGGGGATACGCAGTATTTT.

The chain is built from TRBV19 and TRBJ1-2, with a tentative D call TRBD1 (6 bases). From germline, CDR1 is LNHDA and CDR2 SQIVND (reference sequence). CDR3 size: 14 residues. The ends were cut back, 6 bases at V and 0 bases at J, with 11 bases in the middle. CDR3 residues: CASSRTVSNYGYTF. The CDR3 DNA reads as TGTGCCAGTAGCCGGACAGTTTCTAACTATGGCTACACCTTC.

This chain joins TRBV6-1 and TRBJ1-2, with 8 bases lining up with TRBD1. Trimming took 2 bases from V and 4 from J; bases not matched to a gene: 12. Germline V lookup: CDR1 MNHNS, CDR2 SASEGT. The CDR3 extends over 17 amino acids. CDR3 nucleotides: TGTGCCAGCAGTGAACCGGGACAGGAGAAAGTAGGCTATGGCTACACCTTC. Translation gives CASSEPGQEKVGYGYTF.

V is TRBV28 and J is TRBJ2-1; 8 nucleotides align to TRBD1. With 7 bases clipped from V and 7 bases from J, the junction kept 15 bases outside the gene matches. The CDR3 covers 16 residues. Germline loops: CDR1 MDHEN, CDR2 SYDVKM. The CDR3 spells CASTLGGQVSVNEQFF. DNA of the CDR3: TGTGCCAGCACCCTCGGGGGACAGGTCTCGGTAAATGAGCAGTTCTTC. Full variable domain (outside the CDR3, taken from reference TRBV28 and TRBJ2-1): DVKVTQSSRYLVKRTGEKVFLECVQDMDHENMFWYRQDPGLGLRLIYFSYDVKMKEKGDIPEGYSVSREKKERFSLILESASTNQTSMYLCASTLGGQVSVNEQFFGPGTRLTVL.